The rows below give T cell receptor beta chains drawn from one sample of a study of blood T cell repertoires in COVID-19. The method was immunoSEQ multiplex PCR; TCRdb's version includes in-frame clones alone and lacks a portion of them. The table has over 45,000 clones, 90% to 95% seen once. Sequencing was done on a sample of peripheral blood. These receptors came from a woman aged 55-69 years with active or convalescent COVID-19. Each CDR3 is given with its conserved first and last residue. A D gene is named only where the DNA matches it firmly. Expanded clones are given a class, and other clones once, few, many or no size at all.

d_gene: -
j_gene: TRBJ2-1
v_gene: TRBV5-1
abundance: -
CDR3aa: CASSLAGQNYNEQFF
CDR3nt: TGCGCCAGCAGCTTGGCCGGACAGAACTACAATGAGCAGTTCTTC

d_gene: -
j_gene: TRBJ2-5
v_gene: TRBV5-1
abundance: once
CDR3aa: CASSLAAREETQYF
CDR3nt: TGCGCCAGCAGCTTGGCGGCCAGGGAAGAGACCCAGTACTTC

d_gene: TRBD2
j_gene: TRBJ2-7
v_gene: TRBV11-2
abundance: -
CDR3aa: CASSLLAGGPYEQYF
CDR3nt: TGTGCCAGCAGCTTATTAGCGGGAGGGCCTTACGAGCAGTACTTC

d_gene: -
j_gene: TRBJ1-2
v_gene: TRBV19
abundance: -
CDR3aa: CASRAGVSNYGYTF
CDR3nt: TGTGCCAGTCGGGCAGGGGTTTCTAACTATGGCTACACCTTC

d_gene: -
j_gene: TRBJ1-5
v_gene: TRBV30
abundance: -
CDR3aa: CAWSDNSNQPQHF
CDR3nt: TGTGCCTGGAGTGATAATAGCAATCAGCCCCAGCATTTT

d_gene: TRBD2
j_gene: TRBJ2-7
v_gene: TRBV28
abundance: once
CDR3aa: CASSPPAGESYEQYF
CDR3nt: TGTGCCAGCAGTCCCCCTGCGGGAGAGTCCTACGAGCAGTACTTC

d_gene: TRBD1
j_gene: TRBJ1-3
v_gene: TRBV5-1
abundance: -
CDR3aa: CASSLMTGEGNTIYF
CDR3nt: TGCGCCAGCAGCTTGATGACAGGGGAGGGAAACACCATATATTTT

d_gene: -
j_gene: TRBJ2-4
v_gene: TRBV30
abundance: few
CDR3aa: CAWSVFGVAKNIQYF
CDR3nt: TGTGCCTGGAGTGTTTTCGGGGTAGCCAAAAACATTCAGTACTTC

d_gene: TRBD2
j_gene: TRBJ2-1
v_gene: TRBV27
abundance: -
CDR3aa: CASSQTLAGGLNEQFF
CDR3nt: TGTGCCAGCAGTCAAACACTAGCGGGGGGGCTTAATGAGCAGTTCTTC

d_gene: TRBD1
j_gene: TRBJ1-1
v_gene: TRBV5-1
abundance: -
CDR3aa: CASSLENTGEAEAFF
CDR3nt: TGCGCCAGCAGCTTGGAAAATACAGGGGAGGCTGAAGCTTTCTTT

d_gene: -
j_gene: TRBJ2-1
v_gene: TRBV6-5
abundance: -
CDR3aa: CASSYDGAGEQFF
CDR3nt: TGTGCCAGCAGTTACGATGGGGCGGGGGAGCAGTTCTTC

d_gene: -
j_gene: TRBJ2-7
v_gene: TRBV12-3/TRBV12-4
abundance: -
CDR3aa: CASSFGWDEQYF
CDR3nt: TGTGCCAGCAGTTTCGGGTGGGACGAGCAGTACTTC

d_gene: -
j_gene: TRBJ1-4
v_gene: TRBV6-5
abundance: -
CDR3aa: CASSTDFGEKLFF
CDR3nt: TGTGCCAGCAGTACTGACTTTGGTGAAAAACTGTTTTTT

d_gene: -
j_gene: TRBJ2-2
v_gene: TRBV7-6
abundance: -
CDR3aa: CASSLALEGELFF
CDR3nt: TGTGCCAGCAGCTTAGCCCTAGAGGGGGAGCTGTTTTTT

d_gene: -
j_gene: TRBJ1-1
v_gene: TRBV30
abundance: -
CDR3aa: CAWSGGATEAFF
CDR3nt: TGTGCCTGGAGTGGCGGGGCCACTGAAGCTTTCTTT

d_gene: -
j_gene: TRBJ1-3
v_gene: TRBV2
abundance: -
CDR3aa: CASSEDRANTIYF
CDR3nt: TGTGCCAGCAGTGAAGACAGGGCAAACACCATATATTTT

d_gene: -
j_gene: TRBJ1-6
v_gene: TRBV6-5
abundance: few
CDR3aa: CASRDGGSPLHF
CDR3nt: TGTGCCAGCAGGGACGGGGGTTCACCCCTCCACTTT

d_gene: -
j_gene: TRBJ1-2
v_gene: TRBV12-3/TRBV12-4
abundance: -
CDR3aa: CASSLDSGGYTF
CDR3nt: TGTGCCAGCAGTTTGGACAGTGGAGGCTACACCTTC

d_gene: -
j_gene: TRBJ2-5
v_gene: TRBV29-1
abundance: -
CDR3aa: CSVLSGIQETQYF
CDR3nt: TGCAGCGTTCTCTCCGGGATTCAAGAGACCCAGTACTTC

d_gene: TRBD1
j_gene: TRBJ1-3
v_gene: TRBV30
abundance: -
CDR3aa: CAWMGTEGNTIYF
CDR3nt: TGTGCCTGGATGGGGACAGAAGGAAACACCATATATTTT

d_gene: -
j_gene: TRBJ1-2
v_gene: TRBV29-1
abundance: -
CDR3aa: CSAGHRQDYGYTF
CDR3nt: TGCAGCGCAGGTCACCGACAGGACTATGGCTACACCTTC

d_gene: -
j_gene: TRBJ1-2
v_gene: TRBV28
abundance: -
CDR3aa: CASSSQGEAYGYTF
CDR3nt: TGTGCCAGCAGTTCCCAAGGTGAGGCCTATGGCTACACCTTC

d_gene: TRBD2
j_gene: TRBJ2-3
v_gene: TRBV3-1/TRBV3-2
abundance: once
CDR3aa: CASSLMGEREIDTQYF
CDR3nt: TGTGCCAGCAGCCTGATGGGAGAGCGGGAGATAGATACGCAGTATTTT

d_gene: TRBD2
j_gene: TRBJ2-7
v_gene: TRBV27
abundance: -
CDR3aa: CASSLSLGLAGNEQYF
CDR3nt: TGTGCCAGCAGTTTGAGTTTGGGACTAGCGGGAAACGAGCAGTACTTC